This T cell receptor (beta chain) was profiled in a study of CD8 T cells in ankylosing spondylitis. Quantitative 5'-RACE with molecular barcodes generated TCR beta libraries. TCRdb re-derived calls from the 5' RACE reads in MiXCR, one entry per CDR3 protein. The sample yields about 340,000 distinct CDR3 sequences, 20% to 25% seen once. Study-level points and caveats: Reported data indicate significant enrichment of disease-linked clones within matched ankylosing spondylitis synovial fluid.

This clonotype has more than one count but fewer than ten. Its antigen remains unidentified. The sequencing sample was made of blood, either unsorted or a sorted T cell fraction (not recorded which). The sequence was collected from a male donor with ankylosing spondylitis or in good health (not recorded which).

CDR3 DNA sequence: TGTGCTAGTGGTTTTTCGGGGGGGATGAACACAGATACGCAGTATTTT. It is translated as CASGFSGGMNTDTQYF. The gene calls are TRBV12-5 and TRBJ2-3; 8 bases align to TRBD2. V was pared by 3 bases and J by 2 bases, with 7 bases of the junction left unmatched. The CDR3 spans 16 residues. Germline CDR1 reads LGHNT; CDR2 reads FRNRAP.